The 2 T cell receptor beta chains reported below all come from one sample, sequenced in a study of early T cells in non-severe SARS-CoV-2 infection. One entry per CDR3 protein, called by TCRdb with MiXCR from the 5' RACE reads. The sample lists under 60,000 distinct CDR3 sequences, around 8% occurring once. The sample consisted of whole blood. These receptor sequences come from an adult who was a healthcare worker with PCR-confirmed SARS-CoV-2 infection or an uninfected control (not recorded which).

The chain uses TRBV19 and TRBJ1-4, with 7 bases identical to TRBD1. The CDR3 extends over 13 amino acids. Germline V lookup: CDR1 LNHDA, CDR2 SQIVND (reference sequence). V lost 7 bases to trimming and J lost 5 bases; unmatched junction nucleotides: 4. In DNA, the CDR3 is TGTGCCAGTATGGACAGGTGGAATGAAAAACTGTTTTTT. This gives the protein CASMDRWNEKLFF.

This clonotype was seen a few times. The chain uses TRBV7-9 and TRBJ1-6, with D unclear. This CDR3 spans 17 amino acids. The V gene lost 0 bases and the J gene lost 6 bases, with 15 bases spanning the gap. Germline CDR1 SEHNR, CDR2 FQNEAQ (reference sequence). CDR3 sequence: CASSLASAEKLNSPLHF. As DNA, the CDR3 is TGTGCCAGCAGCTTAGCGTCCGCGGAAAAACTTAATTCACCCCTCCACTTT.